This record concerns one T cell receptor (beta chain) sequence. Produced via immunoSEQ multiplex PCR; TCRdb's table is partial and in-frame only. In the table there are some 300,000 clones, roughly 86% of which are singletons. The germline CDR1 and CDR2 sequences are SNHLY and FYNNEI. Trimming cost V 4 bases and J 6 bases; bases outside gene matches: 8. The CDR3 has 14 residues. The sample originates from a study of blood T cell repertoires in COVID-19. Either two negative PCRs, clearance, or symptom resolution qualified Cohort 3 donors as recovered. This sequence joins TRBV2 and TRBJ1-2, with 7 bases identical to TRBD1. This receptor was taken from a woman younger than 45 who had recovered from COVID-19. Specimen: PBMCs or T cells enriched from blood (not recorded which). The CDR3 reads CASSGDSLENGYTF. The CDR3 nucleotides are TGTGCCAGCAGTGGGGACAGCCTAGAAAATGGCTACACCTTC.